This T cell receptor beta chain was observed in a study of blood T cell repertoires in COVID-19. Study as a whole: T cells, B-cell-depleted T cells, or PBMCs supplied cDNA or gDNA.

Using immunoSEQ multiplex PCR, the repertoire was profiled, and TCRdb retains in-frame clones only, with some absent. The profile shows around 260,000 clones, approximately 86% of them singletons. Trimming left V 0 bases short and J 2 bases short, with 10 bases between. The germline CDR1 and CDR2 sequences are PRHDT and FYEKMQ (reference sequence). CDR3 length: 15 residues. The TCR originated in a human donor in a cohort sampled during active COVID-19. The chain employs TRBV13 and TRBJ1-1; tentatively, D is TRBD1 (5 bases). The sample taken for sequencing was peripheral blood. The CDR3 coding sequence is TGTGCCAGCAGCTTAGGGCAGGGACTAAACACTGAAGCTTTCTTT. Amino acid sequence: CASSLGQGLNTEAFF.